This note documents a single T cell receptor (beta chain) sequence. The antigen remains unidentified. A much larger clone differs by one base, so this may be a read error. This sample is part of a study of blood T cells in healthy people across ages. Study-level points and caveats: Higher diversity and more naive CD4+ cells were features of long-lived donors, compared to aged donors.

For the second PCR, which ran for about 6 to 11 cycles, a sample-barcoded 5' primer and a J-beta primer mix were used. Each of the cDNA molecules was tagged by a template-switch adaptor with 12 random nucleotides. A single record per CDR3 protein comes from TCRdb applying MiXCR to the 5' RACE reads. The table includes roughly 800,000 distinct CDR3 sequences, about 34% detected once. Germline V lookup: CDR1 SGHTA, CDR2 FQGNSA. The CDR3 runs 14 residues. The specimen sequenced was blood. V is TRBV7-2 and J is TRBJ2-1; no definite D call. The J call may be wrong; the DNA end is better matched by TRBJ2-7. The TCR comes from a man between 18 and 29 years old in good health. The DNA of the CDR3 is TGTGCCAGCACCGACCGGCAGACATACAATGAGCAGTACTTC. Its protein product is CASTDRQTYNEQYF.